This TCR beta chain was sequenced for a study of blood T cell repertoires in COVID-19. Across the whole study: Material from acute and convalescent COVID-19 was sourced from the United States, Italy and Spain. Sources were T cells, B-cell-depleted T cells, or PBMCs; the material itself was cDNA or gDNA.

How the authors handled the data: Nucleated cell number was recorded as an estimate derived from reference gene primer amplification. TCRdb keeps only in-frame clones here, not all; method: immunoSEQ multiplex PCR. The V and J calls and clone size come from that table; D and trimming were worked out from the DNA. The sample records 170,000 or so clones, approximately 83% being singletons. The CDR3 runs to 13 residues. Trimming cost V 5 bases and J 5 bases, with 10 bases left between them. CDR1 MNHEY and CDR2 SMNVEV come from the germline V gene (reference sequence). Material: peripheral blood. This clonotype originated in a woman in her fifties or sixties with acute or convalescent COVID-19. V usage is TRBV27 and J usage is TRBJ1-5; D is ambiguous. This CDR3 is CASSLAPHQPQHF. In DNA, the CDR3 is TGTGCCAGCAGTCTAGCACCACATCAGCCCCAGCATTTT.